The 19 T cell receptor beta chains below were found in one sample sequenced in a study of blood T cell repertoires in COVID-19. Sequencing used immunoSEQ multiplex PCR; TCRdb keeps in-frame clones, though not all of them. The sample carries 210,000 or so clones, approximately 80% recorded once. The source material was PBMCs or T cells enriched from blood (not recorded which). The receptors derive from a man between 25 and 39 years old with acute COVID-19.

The CDR3, as DNA: TGTGCCAGCGGCGTTAGGGGGGGCGCAGGCATTCAGTACTTC. This codes for CASGVRGGAGIQYF. This sequence joins TRBV28 and TRBJ2-4; maybe TRBD2 (7 bases). The germline CDR1 and CDR2 sequences are MDHEN and SYDVKM. This CDR3 comprises 14 residues. Trimming shortened V by 8 bases and J by 9 bases, and 20 bases separated the two germline ends.

The sample holds many counts of this clone. This chain links TRBV5-1 with TRBJ2-1; D unresolved. CDR1 and CDR2 (germline): SGHRS, YFSETQ. CDR3 length: 13 residues. V lost 0 bases and J lost 4, with 5 bases in between. The CDR3 region is CASSLVGYNEQFF. For the CDR3, the DNA is TGCGCCAGCAGCTTGGTCGGGTACAATGAGCAGTTCTTC.

This clone has only a few counts. The chain employs TRBV11-2 and TRBJ2-3, with 10 nucleotides matching TRBD2. After removal of 5 bases from V and 1 base from J, the junction contained 3 bases not matched to a gene. Germline V lookup: CDR1 SGHAT, CDR2 FQNNGV. The CDR3 has 15 residues. For the CDR3, the DNA is TGTGCCAGCAGCATAGCGGGGGGCCGCACAGATACGCAGTATTTT. This codes for CASSIAGGRTDTQYF.

The rearrangement links TRBV7-9 to TRBJ1-2; D is unclear. The CDR3 consists of 14 residues. V lost 4 bases, J lost 4 bases, and 13 bases lay in between. Germline lookup yields CDR1 SEHNR and CDR2 FQNEAQ (reference sequence). The CDR3 is CASSSLVGSYGYTF. CDR3 DNA sequence: TGTGCCAGCAGCTCCCTCGTGGGGAGCTATGGCTACACCTTC.

The genes are TRBV28 and TRBJ2-3; D may be TRBD1 (5 bases). The CDR3 loop spans 15 amino acids. CDR1 and CDR2 (germline): MDHEN, SYDVKM. CDR3 region: CATRTIGVGTDTQYF. CDR3 sequence (DNA): TGTGCTACCAGGACCATAGGGGTCGGGACAGATACGCAGTATTTT.

The rearrangement joins TRBV7-2 to TRBJ2-7, with TRBD2 matching 10 bases. The CDR3 length is 15 residues. Germline CDR1 reads SGHTA; CDR2 reads FQGNSA. The J segment lost 2 bases and the V segment lost 4 bases, leaving 5 bases of the junction unmatched. CDR3 region: CASSYLAGVTYEQYF. The DNA of the CDR3 is TGTGCCAGCAGCTATCTAGCGGGGGTGACCTACGAGCAGTACTTC.

The chain joins TRBV25-1 to TRBJ1-1; D perhaps matches TRBD1 (5 bases). CDR1 and CDR2 from the germline V gene are MGHDK and SYGVNS. With 3 bases removed from V and 7 bases from J, the gap between germline ends came to 15 bases. This CDR3 is 14 amino acids long. CDR3 nucleotides: TGTGCCAGCAGTGAGTTTGACAGACCTCTTGAAGCTTTCTTT. Translated, it gives CASSEFDRPLEAFF.

The chain combines TRBV19 with TRBJ2-3, with D possibly being TRBD2 (6 bases). Trimming removed 2 bases from V and 10 bases from J, with 10 bases in between. Germline loops: CDR1 LNHDA, CDR2 SQIVND (reference sequence). This CDR3 has 12 amino acids. CDR3 bases: TGTGCCAGTAGTATAAGGGACTCCCCGCAGTATTTT. It is translated as CASSIRDSPQYF.

This chain connects TRBV7-9 to TRBJ2-2; D gene unclear. V lost 3 bases and J 1 base, leaving 6 bases between the germline ends. The CDR3 runs to 14 residues. Per the germline V gene, CDR1 is SEHNR and CDR2 is FQNEAQ (reference sequence). The CDR3 nucleotides read TGTGCCAGCAGCTTCAGACAGAACACCGGGGAGCTGTTTTTT. It is translated as CASSFRQNTGELFF. Looking up the rest from reference TRBV7-9 and TRBJ2-2 gives the full variable domain: DTGVSQNPRHKITKRGQNVTFRCDPISEHNRLYWYRQTLGQGPEFLTYFQNEAQLEKSRLLSDRFSAERPKGSFSTLEIQRTEQGDSAMYLCASSFRQNTGELFFGEGSRLTVL.

This chain connects TRBV2 to TRBJ1-1; no firm D call. This CDR3 comprises 11 residues. V dropped 11 bases and J dropped 1 base, with 8 bases sitting between them. Looked up from germline, CDR1 is SNHLY and CDR2 is FYNNEI. The CDR3 here is CAGVSNTEAFF. The CDR3 DNA reads as TGTGCCGGAGTATCGAACACTGAAGCTTTCTTT.

This chain links TRBV7-3 with TRBJ1-1, with D possibly matching TRBD1 (6 bases). Germline-derived CDR1 and CDR2 are SGHTA and FQGTGA. The CDR3 has 13 residues. Deletions cut 6 bases from V and 5 bases from J, with 13 bases between. CDR3 sequence: CASRLTGGTEAFF. In DNA, the CDR3 is TGTGCCAGCAGACTGACAGGCGGGACTGAAGCTTTCTTT.

A few counts support this clone. The chain employs TRBV9 and TRBJ1-6; D gene unclear. The CDR3 covers 13 residues. Trimming took 2 bases from V and 9 from J, leaving 9 bases between them. From germline, CDR1 is SGDLS and CDR2 YYNGEE. The CDR3, as DNA: TGTGCCAGCAGCGTGGCAGATCTTTCACCCCTCCACTTT. Amino acid sequence: CASSVADLSPLHF.

The V and J genes are TRBV3-1 (or the pseudogene TRBV3-2) and TRBJ1-2; D may be TRBD1 (5 bases). V lost 0 bases and J lost 2, with 13 bases in between. This CDR3 is built from 16 residues. Germline V gene sequence: CDR1 LGHDT, CDR2 YNNKEL (reference sequence). The CDR3 coding sequence is TGTGCCAGCAGCCAAGATGGTAGGGGCTGGAACTATGGCTACACCTTC. Its protein product is CASSQDGRGWNYGYTF.

The V and J genes are TRBV3-1 (or the pseudogene TRBV3-2) and TRBJ2-3, with D unclear. This CDR3 comprises 15 residues. The germline gives CDR1 LGHDT, CDR2 YNNKEL (reference sequence). V was trimmed by 8 bases and J by 0 bases, leaving 15 bases between them. For the CDR3, the DNA is TGTGCCAGCTCGGTTTTTAAACAGAGCACAGATACGCAGTATTTT. Its translation: CASSVFKQSTDTQYF.

J is TRBJ2-4 and V is TRBV2, with D tentatively TRBD1 (5 bases). The CDR3 totals 16 residues. Trimming stripped 2 bases from V and 1 base from J, with 12 bases between. Germline V gives CDR1 SNHLY, CDR2 FYNNEI. DNA of the CDR3: TGTGCCAGCAGTGAATTTCGGCAGGGCGCCAAAAACATTCAGTACTTC. This encodes CASSEFRQGAKNIQYF.

This chain connects TRBV6-1 to TRBJ1-6; TRBD1 is a possible D gene (6 bases). The CDR3 runs 17 residues. Germline CDR1 is MNHNS and CDR2 is SASEGT. Trimming stripped 3 bases from V and 10 bases from J, with 22 bases between. CDR3 nucleotides: TGTGCCAGCAGTGACAGGGGCAACAGGGTAACGCGGTCACCCCTCCACTTT. Translating gives CASSDRGNRVTRSPLHF.

This chain connects TRBV18 to TRBJ2-3; D perhaps matches TRBD2 (6 bases). Germline CDR1 reads KGHSH; CDR2 reads LQKENI. V was clipped by 4 bases and J by 2 bases, with 10 bases between them. This CDR3 is built from 14 residues. The CDR3 loop reads CASSLLAFTDTQYF. CDR3 DNA: TGTGCCAGCTCACTTCTAGCGTTCACAGATACGCAGTATTTT.

The chain recombines TRBV10-1 with TRBJ2-7, with D tentatively TRBD1 (6 bases). The CDR3 is 12 residues long. Trimming pared 4 bases from V and 4 bases from J, leaving 8 bases between. Germline V gives CDR1 WNHNN, CDR2 SYGVQD (reference sequence). CDR3 protein: CASSADSYEQYF. Written as DNA, the CDR3 is TGCGCCAGCAGTGCGGACAGTTACGAGCAGTACTTC.

This clone was counted between two and nine times. The chain uses TRBV5-1 and TRBJ1-2, with 12 bases identical to TRBD1. Trimming cost V 0 bases and J 5 bases; bases outside gene matches: 8. The CDR3 is 17 amino acids. Germline V lookup: CDR1 SGHRS, CDR2 YFSETQ. The CDR3 loop reads CASSLVGQGAVRYGYTF. CDR3 nucleotides: TGCGCCAGCAGCTTGGTGGGACAGGGGGCCGTTAGATATGGCTACACCTTC.